The rows below give T cell receptor beta chains drawn from one sample of a study of response to subunit inactivated influenza vaccine. TCRdb recomputed calls from the RT-PCR reads with MiXCR, one row per CDR3 protein. In the table there are just under 250,000 distinct CDR3 sequences, approximately 12% of which are singletons. This material consisted of non-naive T cells sorted from PBMCs, taken approximately 15 days before vaccination. These receptors came from a middle-aged man who received an inactivated influenza vaccine. Each CDR3 is given with its conserved first and last residue. D genes are given only for firm matches. Size values are once, few and many counts, or a class for expanded clones, and some rows have none.

clone_size: -
j_call: TRBJ1-2
d_call: TRBD1
v_call: TRBV4-2
cdr3_aa: CASSQASGQGHYGYTF
cdr3_nt: TGTGCCAGCAGCCAAGCGTCGGGACAGGGGCACTATGGCTACACCTTC

clone_size: few
j_call: TRBJ2-3
d_call: TRBD2
v_call: TRBV9
cdr3_aa: CASSPLAGGPTDTQYF
cdr3_nt: TGTGCCAGCAGCCCGCTAGCGGGAGGGCCGACAGATACGCAGTATTTT

clone_size: many
j_call: TRBJ2-3
d_call: -
v_call: TRBV20-1
cdr3_aa: CSASPHTDTQYF
cdr3_nt: TGCAGTGCTAGCCCCCACACAGATACGCAGTATTTT

clone_size: few
j_call: TRBJ2-3
d_call: TRBD1
v_call: TRBV18
cdr3_aa: CASGTGDGDTQYF
cdr3_nt: TGTGCCAGCGGGACAGGGGATGGAGATACGCAGTATTTT

clone_size: many
j_call: TRBJ1-4
d_call: -
v_call: TRBV20-1
cdr3_aa: CSARDTKNEKLFF
cdr3_nt: TGCAGTGCTAGAGACACAAAGAATGAAAAACTGTTTTTT

clone_size: -
j_call: TRBJ2-3
d_call: -
v_call: TRBV20-1
cdr3_aa: CSARDPKSTDTQYF
cdr3_nt: TGCAGTGCTAGAGACCCCAAATCCACAGATACGCAGTATTTT

clone_size: many
j_call: TRBJ2-1
d_call: TRBD1
v_call: TRBV7-8
cdr3_aa: CASSLVQGAHEQFF
cdr3_nt: TGTGCCAGCAGCTTAGTACAGGGGGCCCATGAGCAGTTCTTC

clone_size: few
j_call: TRBJ2-2
d_call: TRBD2
v_call: TRBV7-6
cdr3_aa: CASSLGWRTSGGDRPNTGELFF
cdr3_nt: TGTGCCAGCAGCTTAGGATGGAGGACTAGCGGGGGAGACCGCCCGAACACCGGGGAGCTGTTTTTT

clone_size: many
j_call: TRBJ1-2
d_call: -
v_call: TRBV20-1
cdr3_aa: CSAESRNYGYTF
cdr3_nt: TGCAGTGCTGAGTCCAGAAACTATGGCTACACCTTC

clone_size: many
j_call: TRBJ2-3
d_call: -
v_call: TRBV12-3/TRBV12-4
cdr3_aa: CASSLIPGATRTDTQYF
cdr3_nt: TGTGCCAGCAGTTTAATCCCGGGAGCGACGCGCACAGATACGCAGTATTTT

clone_size: once
j_call: TRBJ2-3
d_call: -
v_call: TRBV12-3/TRBV12-4
cdr3_aa: CASSPRSYTDTQYF
cdr3_nt: TGTGCCAGCAGTCCCAGGTCCTACACAGATACGCAGTATTTT

clone_size: many
j_call: TRBJ2-7
d_call: TRBD2
v_call: TRBV4-1
cdr3_aa: CASSQGLGGSSYEQYF
cdr3_nt: TGCGCCAGCAGCCAAGGTCTCGGGGGGAGCTCCTACGAGCAGTACTTC